Listed here are 3 T cell receptor beta chains from one sample, sequenced in a study of T cell repertoires in cytomegalovirus infection. TCRdb redid the calling of the reads with MiXCR, one entry per CDR3 protein. Of a few hundred thousand distinct CDR3 sequences detected, roughly 20% appear once; the ten largest clones hold roughly 9%. The sequenced sample was PBMCs. Source of these receptors: a human donor in good health (CMV status not recorded). Some clones in this sample may be carry-over from other donors' samples.

This rearrangement joins TRBV20-1 to TRBJ1-1; D is possibly TRBD1 (6 bases). Germline V CDR1 and CDR2: DFQATT, SNEGSKA (reference sequence). The germline V and J ends were trimmed by 5 bases and 1 base, with 11 bases remaining between them. The length of the CDR3 is 13 residues. CDR3 DNA: TGCAGTGCTTACAGGGTCGGGAACACTGAAGCTTTCTTT. This gives the protein CSAYRVGNTEAFF.

This clonotype was counted once. CDR3 protein: CATSDFRMRPPTGANVLTF. As DNA, the CDR3 is TGTGCCACCAGTGATTTCAGGATGAGACCGCCCACTGGGGCCAACGTCCTGACTTTC. The rearrangement joins TRBV24-1 to TRBJ2-6; D unclear. The germline gives CDR1 KGHDR, CDR2 SFDVKD. The ends were cut back, 1 base at V and 2 bases at J, with 17 bases in the middle. The CDR3 totals 19 residues.

This clonotype was seen a handful of times. This chain connects TRBV19 to TRBJ1-2; no reliable D call. This CDR3 region has 15 residues. Germline values: CDR1 LNHDA, CDR2 SQIVND (reference sequence). Trimming stripped 2 bases from V and 0 bases from J, with 10 bases between. This CDR3 is CASSISNGANYGYTF. CDR3 coding DNA: TGTGCCAGTAGTATAAGTAATGGGGCTAACTATGGCTACACCTTC.